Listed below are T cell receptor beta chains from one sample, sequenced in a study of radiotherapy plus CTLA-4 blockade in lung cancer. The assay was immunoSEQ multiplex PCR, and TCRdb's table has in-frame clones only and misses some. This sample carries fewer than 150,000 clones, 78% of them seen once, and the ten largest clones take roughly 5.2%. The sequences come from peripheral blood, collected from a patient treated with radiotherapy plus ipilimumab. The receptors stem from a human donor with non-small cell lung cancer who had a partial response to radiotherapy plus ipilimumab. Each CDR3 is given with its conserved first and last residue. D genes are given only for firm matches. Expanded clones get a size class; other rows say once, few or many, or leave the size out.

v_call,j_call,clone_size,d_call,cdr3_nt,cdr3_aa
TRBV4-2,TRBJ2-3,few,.,TGTGCCAGCAGCCATCGCTGGCGGGGCCCCCCCGCAGATACGCAGTATTTT,CASSHRWRGPPADTQYF
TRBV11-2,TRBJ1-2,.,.,TGTGCCAGCAGCACCGCTGGCTCTAACTATGGCTACACCTTC,CASSTAGSNYGYTF
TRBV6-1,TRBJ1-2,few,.,TGTGCCAGCAGTGTACAGGGTAATGGCTACACCTTC,CASSVQGNGYTF
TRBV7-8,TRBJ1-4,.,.,TGTGCCAGCAGCTTAGTATGGACAACGAATGAAAAACTGTTTTTT,CASSLVWTTNEKLFF
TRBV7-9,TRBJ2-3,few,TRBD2,TGTGCCAGCAGCCGATGGACTAGCTGGAAACCAGATACGCAGTATTTT,CASSRWTSWKPDTQYF
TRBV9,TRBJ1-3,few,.,TGTGCCAGCAGCCCTACGACCCTGGACAGTAGTTACTCTGGAAACACCATATATTTT,CASSPTTLDSSYSGNTIYF
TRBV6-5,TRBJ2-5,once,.,TGTGCCAGCACGCCTACAGGCGGAGCAGAGACCCAGTACTTC,CASTPTGGAETQYF
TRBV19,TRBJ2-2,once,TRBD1,TGTGCCAGTAGCACCGGGACAGAAAGCACCGGGGAGCTGTTTTTT,CASSTGTESTGELFF
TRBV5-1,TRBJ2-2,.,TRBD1,TGCGCCAGCAGCGTCCGGACAGGGAACACCGGGGAGCTGTTTTTT,CASSVRTGNTGELFF
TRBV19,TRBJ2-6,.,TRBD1,TGTGCCAGTAGTAAGGGGAAAGACAGGGCTGGGGCCAACGTCCTGACTTTC,CASSKGKDRAGANVLTF
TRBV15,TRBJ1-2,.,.,TGTGCCACCAGCAGAGGGGGGGACCTTGACTATGGCTACACCTTC,CATSRGGDLDYGYTF
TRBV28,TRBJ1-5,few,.,TGTGCCAGCAGTTTAGGGCCCCAAAATCAGCCCCAGCATTTT,CASSLGPQNQPQHF
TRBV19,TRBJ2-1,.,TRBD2,TGTGCCAGTAGCATACTAGCGGGGAGCTCCTACAATGAGCAGTTCTTC,CASSILAGSSYNEQFF
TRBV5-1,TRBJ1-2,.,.,TGCGCCAGCAGCTTGGGGGACACCAACTATGGCTACACCTTC,CASSLGDTNYGYTF
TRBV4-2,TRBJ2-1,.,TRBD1,TGTGCCAGCAGCCAGGAAGGGGGACAGGGGGCCGGCAATGAGCAGTTCTTC,CASSQEGGQGAGNEQFF
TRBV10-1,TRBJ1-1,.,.,TGCGCCAGCAGTGAACGGTTCGGTACTGAAGCTTTCTTT,CASSERFGTEAFF
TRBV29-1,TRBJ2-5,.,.,TGCAGCGTTGGGGGGGGCAAGACCCAGTACTTC,CSVGGGKTQYF
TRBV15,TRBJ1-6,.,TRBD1,TGTGCCACCAGCAGCGGACAGGCTTATAATTCACCCCTCCACTTT,CATSSGQAYNSPLHF
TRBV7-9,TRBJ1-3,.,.,TGTGCCAGCAGCCGAGATGGAAACACCATATATTTT,CASSRDGNTIYF
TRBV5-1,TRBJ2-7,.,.,TGCGCCAGCAGCTTGTCCGGGACTCGCTACGAGCAGTACTTC,CASSLSGTRYEQYF
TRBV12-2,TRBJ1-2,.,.,TGTGCAAGTCGCCCTACAGGGGACTATGGCTACACCTTC,CASRPTGDYGYTF
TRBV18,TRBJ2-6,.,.,TGTGCCAGCTCACCGGTCGAGGTTGTCTCTGGGGCCAACGTCCTGACTTTC,CASSPVEVVSGANVLTF
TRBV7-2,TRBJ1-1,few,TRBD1,TGTGCCAGCAGCGCGGGACAGCTGGCTGAAGCTTTCTTT,CASSAGQLAEAFF
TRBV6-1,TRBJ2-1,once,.,TGTGCCAGCAGTGGATCTATGTACAATGAGCAGTTCTTC,CASSGSMYNEQFF
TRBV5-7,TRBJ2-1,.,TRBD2,TGTGCCAGCAGCGGAGGGCTAGCGGGAGAGGGAGGCTCCTACAATGAGCAGTTCTTC,CASSGGLAGEGGSYNEQFF
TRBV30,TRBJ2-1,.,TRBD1,TGTGCCTGGAGTGTCGGACAGGGGGCTAATGAGCAGTTCTTC,CAWSVGQGANEQFF
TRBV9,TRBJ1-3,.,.,TGTGCCAGCAGCGTAGTGAGCCAGGAATCTGGAAACACCATATATTTT,CASSVVSQESGNTIYF
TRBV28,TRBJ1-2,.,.,TGTGCCAGCAGTTTATTTCCAGGGCGGGGTGGCTACACCTTC,CASSLFPGRGGYTF
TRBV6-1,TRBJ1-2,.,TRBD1,TGTGCCAGCAGTGAAGGTGACAGGGGGCATGGCTACACCTTC,CASSEGDRGHGYTF
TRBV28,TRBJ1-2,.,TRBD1,TGTGCCAGCATCAGAGGCGGGACAGGGAACTATGGCTACACCTTC,CASIRGGTGNYGYTF
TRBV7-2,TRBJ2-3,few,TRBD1,TGTGCCAGCAGCTCGCCGGACAGGGGGCTAGCAGATACGCAGTATTTT,CASSSPDRGLADTQYF
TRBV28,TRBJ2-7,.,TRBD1,TGTGCCAGCAGTACGCGGGACAGGGAATACGAGCAGTACTTC,CASSTRDREYEQYF
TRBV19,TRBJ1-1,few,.,TGTGCCAGTAGTATGAGGGGACAGAACACTGAAGCTTTCTTT,CASSMRGQNTEAFF
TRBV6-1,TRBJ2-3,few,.,TGTGCCAGCAGGCGCACTCACGGGAACCCAGATACGCAGTATTTT,CASRRTHGNPDTQYF
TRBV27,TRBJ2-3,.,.,TGTGCCAGCAGTTCACCGGAGAGTGGAGGAATTCGTACGCAGTATTTT,CASSSPESGGIRTQYF
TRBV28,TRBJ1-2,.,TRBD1,TGTGCCAGCAACCCAGGGGGAGGCTATGGCTACACCTTC,CASNPGGGYGYTF
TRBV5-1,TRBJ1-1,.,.,TGCGCCAGCAGCTTGGATCAGGGAACGAACACTGAAGCTTTCTTT,CASSLDQGTNTEAFF
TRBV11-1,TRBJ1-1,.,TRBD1,TGTGCCAGCAGCTTAGGCGACAGGGGGAACACTGAAGCTTTCTTT,CASSLGDRGNTEAFF
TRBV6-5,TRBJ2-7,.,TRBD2,TGTGCCAGCACCCTCCTAGCGGGAGGGAGCTACGAGCAGTACTTC,CASTLLAGGSYEQYF
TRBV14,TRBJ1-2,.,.,TGTGCCAGCAGCTCGACAGCTTATGGCTACACCTTC,CASSSTAYGYTF
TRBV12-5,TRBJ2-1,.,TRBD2,TGTGCTAGTGGTTTGCGTAGCGGGGCTGAGGGGGAGCAGTTCTTC,CASGLRSGAEGEQFF
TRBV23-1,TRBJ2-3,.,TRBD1,TGCGCCAGCAGTCAATCGAACCCCGCGACAGGGGGTTATAGGGGGGATACGCAGTATTTT,CASSQSNPATGGYRGDTQYF
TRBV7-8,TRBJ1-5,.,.,TGTGCCAGCAGCTTAGAGGGAGATATCAGCCCCCAGCATTTT,CASSLEGDISPQHF
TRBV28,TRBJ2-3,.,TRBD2,TGTGCCAGCAGTTTGTTATCGAGCGGGAGAGTGAATACGCAGTATTTT,CASSLLSSGRVNTQYF
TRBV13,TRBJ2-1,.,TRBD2,TGTGCCAGCAGCTTAGTAGCGGGAGTGTCCTACAATGAGCAGTTCTTC,CASSLVAGVSYNEQFF
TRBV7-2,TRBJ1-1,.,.,TGTGCCAGCAGCTTAGGCGGGAGGTCCAACACTGAGGCTTTCTTT,CASSLGGRSNTEAFF
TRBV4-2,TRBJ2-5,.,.,TGTGCCAGCAGCCAAGGAGGGCGCGGGACCCAAGAGACCCAGTACTTC,CASSQGGRGTQETQYF
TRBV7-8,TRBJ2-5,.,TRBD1,TGTGCCAGCAGCTCGGACAGGTGGAGTGAGACCCAGTACTTC,CASSSDRWSETQYF
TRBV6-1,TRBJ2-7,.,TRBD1,TGTGCCAGCAGTGGGACAGGGGCCGTTCGCGAGCAGTACTTC,CASSGTGAVREQYF
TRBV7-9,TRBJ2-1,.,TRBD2,TGTGCCAGCAGCGCTACTAGCGGCTCCTACAATGAGCAGTTCTTC,CASSATSGSYNEQFF
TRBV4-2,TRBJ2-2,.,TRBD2,TGTGCCAGCCGACTAGCTGGCACCGGGGAGCTGTTTTTT,CASRLAGTGELFF
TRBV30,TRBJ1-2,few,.,TGTGCCTGGAGTGCTAACGGGGGCTATGGCTACACCTTC,CAWSANGGYGYTF